This T cell receptor beta chain originates from a study of CD8 T cells in ankylosing spondylitis. V was trimmed by 3 bases and J by 8 bases, leaving 19 bases between them. Per the germline V gene, CDR1 is SGHAT and CDR2 is FQNNGV. CDR3 size: 15 residues. The table lists this clonotype with a few counts. Antigen specificity is unknown. Study outcomes and limitations: A subset of motif variants has previously been described in the synovial fluid and blood of reactive arthritis. One TCR beta motif, made up of several highly homologous variants, appeared characteristic of ankylosing spondylitis blood. Reported data indicate significant enrichment of disease-linked clones within matched ankylosing spondylitis synovial fluid. Relatively scarce in peripheral blood, disease-linked clones were CD8+.

5'-RACE, quantitative and with molecular barcodes, yielded the TCR beta libraries. TCRdb itself ran the 5' RACE reads through MiXCR, one entry per CDR3 protein. The sample comprises hundreds of thousands of distinct CDR3 sequences, 25% to 30% of which are singletons, and 0.89% rests with the top ten. The rearrangement links TRBV11-2 to TRBJ1-2; no reliable D call. Material for sequencing was blood, either unsorted or a sorted T cell fraction (not recorded which). This clonotype originated in a male donor with ankylosing spondylitis. The CDR3 bases are TGTGCCAGCAGCTTCCGTCGGCAGACGGAGGGAGGCTACACCTTC. Its translation is CASSFRRQTEGGYTF.